The rows below give T cell receptor beta chains drawn from one sample of a study of CD8+ T cells in alopecia areata. Profiling relied on immunoSEQ multiplex PCR, and the TCRdb table lists in-frame clones only, not all of them. This sample yields 15,000 to 17,000 clones, of which approximately 54% are seen a single time; about 12% belongs to the top ten. The sequenced sample consisted of skin. The source of these receptors is a human donor with alopecia areata. Both conserved end residues are part of each CDR3. Fields, in order: V gene, D gene, clone size, J gene, CDR3 protein, CDR3 DNA. A D gene is named only where the DNA matches it firmly. Clone size is shown for a subset of rows, as once, few, many or a class of expanded clone.

V gene: TRBV4-2
D gene: NA
clone size: NA
J gene: TRBJ2-6
CDR3 protein: CASSQDRTASGANVLTF
CDR3 DNA: TGTGCCAGCAGCCAAGATCGGACAGCTTCTGGGGCCAACGTCCTGACTTTC

V gene: TRBV6-1
D gene: TRBD1
clone size: few
J gene: TRBJ1-2
CDR3 protein: CASSEDRGQAGGYTF
CDR3 DNA: TGTGCCAGCAGTGAGGACAGGGGGCAAGCAGGTGGCTACACCTTC

V gene: TRBV11-3
D gene: NA
clone size: NA
J gene: TRBJ2-1
CDR3 protein: CASSLAGYEQFF
CDR3 DNA: TGTGCCAGCAGCTTAGCGGGGTATGAGCAGTTCTTC

V gene: TRBV4-1
D gene: NA
clone size: few
J gene: TRBJ2-7
CDR3 protein: CASSLITGNSYEQYF
CDR3 DNA: TGCGCCAGCAGCCTTATTACAGGGAACTCCTACGAGCAGTACTTC

V gene: TRBV27
D gene: TRBD1
clone size: NA
J gene: TRBJ1-6
CDR3 protein: CASSLGTGGNSPLHF
CDR3 DNA: TGTGCCAGCAGTCTCGGGACAGGGGGCAATTCACCCCTCCACTTT

V gene: TRBV5-1
D gene: TRBD2
clone size: NA
J gene: TRBJ2-7
CDR3 protein: CASSFRLAGTYEQYF
CDR3 DNA: TGCGCCAGCAGCTTCCGACTAGCGGGAACCTACGAGCAGTACTTC

V gene: TRBV28
D gene: TRBD2
clone size: few
J gene: TRBJ2-2
CDR3 protein: CASSWRLAGGPSNTGELFF
CDR3 DNA: TGTGCCAGCAGTTGGAGACTAGCGGGAGGGCCCTCGAACACCGGGGAGCTGTTTTTT

V gene: TRBV7-6
D gene: TRBD2
clone size: once
J gene: TRBJ2-3
CDR3 protein: CASSLAGIWRTSGSTTDTQYF
CDR3 DNA: TGTGCCAGCAGCTTAGCCGGGATTTGGCGGACTAGCGGGTCCACCACAGATACGCAGTATTTT

V gene: TRBV7-8
D gene: TRBD1
clone size: NA
J gene: TRBJ1-4
CDR3 protein: CASSPRTGSNEKLFF
CDR3 DNA: TGTGCCAGCAGCCCACGGACAGGCTCTAATGAAAAACTGTTTTTT

V gene: TRBV27
D gene: NA
clone size: NA
J gene: TRBJ2-6
CDR3 protein: CASSWDSGANVLTF
CDR3 DNA: TGTGCCAGCAGTTGGGACTCTGGGGCCAACGTCCTGACTTTC

V gene: TRBV4-2
D gene: TRBD1
clone size: few
J gene: TRBJ2-7
CDR3 protein: CASSTRQGGNYEQYF
CDR3 DNA: TGTGCCAGCAGCACCCGACAGGGGGGAAACTACGAGCAGTACTTC

V gene: TRBV28
D gene: TRBD1
clone size: few
J gene: TRBJ2-7
CDR3 protein: CASSALGQGDEQYF
CDR3 DNA: TGTGCCAGCAGTGCACTGGGACAGGGTGACGAGCAGTACTTC

V gene: TRBV6-4
D gene: TRBD1
clone size: NA
J gene: TRBJ2-7
CDR3 protein: CASSDSSRGLFFGQYF
CDR3 DNA: TGTGCCAGCAGTGACTCTTCCAGGGGGCTTTTTTTTGGGCAGTACTTC

V gene: TRBV27
D gene: NA
clone size: NA
J gene: TRBJ2-1
CDR3 protein: CASSPLLSGVRNEQFF
CDR3 DNA: TGTGCCAGCAGCCCGCTTCTATCGGGAGTTAGAAATGAGCAGTTCTTC

V gene: TRBV6-1
D gene: TRBD2
clone size: NA
J gene: TRBJ2-7
CDR3 protein: CASSGRLAYKGPYEQYF
CDR3 DNA: TGTGCCAGCAGTGGCCGACTAGCCTACAAGGGGCCCTACGAGCAGTACTTC

V gene: TRBV6-5
D gene: NA
clone size: NA
J gene: TRBJ1-5
CDR3 protein: CASSLGQNQPQHF
CDR3 DNA: TGTGCCAGCAGTTTGGGTCAGAATCAGCCCCAGCATTTT

V gene: TRBV7-8
D gene: NA
clone size: NA
J gene: TRBJ2-3
CDR3 protein: CASRRGGVDTQYF
CDR3 DNA: TGTGCCAGCCGACGCGGAGGGGTTGATACGCAGTATTTT